The 32 T cell receptor beta chains below come from one sample, sequenced in a study of graft-versus-host responses after intestinal transplantation. Clones were read by immunoSEQ multiplex PCR, and TCRdb kept only the in-frame ones, dropping some. The sample holds under 20,000 clones, around nine tenths seen once. This specimen was PBMCs, taken around 230 days after intestinal transplant. The receptor set was obtained from a human patient who received an intestinal transplant, so some T cells may come from the graft donor.

V is TRBV10-3 and J is TRBJ2-3; 11 nucleotides match TRBD1. The CDR3 sequence is 15 residues long. After removal of 4 bases from V and 4 bases from J, the junction contained 4 bases not matched to a gene. Looked up from germline, CDR1 is ENHRY and CDR2 is SYGVKD. This chain's CDR3 is CAISGGTGGSDTQYF. The CDR3 DNA follows: TGTGCCATCAGTGGCGGGACAGGGGGGTCAGATACGCAGTATTTT.

The chain combines TRBV5-6 with TRBJ2-4; 8 bases map to TRBD2. V was pared by 1 base and J by 6 bases, with 6 bases of the junction left unmatched. Germline assignment: CDR1 SGHDT and CDR2 YYEEEE. This CDR3 has 15 amino acids. The CDR3 region is CASSLIPAGVNIQYF. The CDR3 DNA reads TGTGCCAGCAGCTTGATACCAGCGGGGGTAAACATTCAGTACTTC.

The chain links TRBV27 to TRBJ2-1; 10 bases line up with TRBD2. CDR1 is MNHEY, CDR2 SMNVEV, per germline (reference sequence). There are 17 residues in the CDR3. V gave up 6 bases and J gave up 5 bases; unmatched junction bases: 13. The CDR3 loop is CASSRITSSGGDNEQFF. The CDR3 region has the DNA TGTGCCAGCAGCCGAATAACATCTAGCGGGGGTGACAATGAGCAGTTCTTC.

This chain connects TRBV18 to TRBJ1-6; the D gene is possibly TRBD1 (6 bases). The germline V gene encodes CDR1 KGHSH and CDR2 LQKENI. V was clipped by 1 base and J by 7 bases, with 14 bases between them. This CDR3 has 16 amino acids. This chain's CDR3 is CASSPRGGLDNSPLHF. Here the CDR3 DNA reads TGTGCCAGCTCACCACGGGGGGGCCTGGACAATTCACCCCTCCACTTT.

The rearrangement joins TRBV5-6 to TRBJ2-7, with D maybe TRBD1 (6 bases). The CDR3 runs to 15 residues. Trimming removed 4 bases from V and 7 bases from J, with 21 bases in between. The V gene's germline CDR1 is SGHDT and CDR2 YYEEEE. CDR3 sequence reads: CASSPDWQGKGEQYF. Written as DNA, the CDR3 is TGTGCCAGCAGCCCGGACTGGCAGGGGAAAGGTGAGCAGTACTTC.

This rearrangement joins TRBV6-1 to TRBJ1-3; D remains ambiguous. With 0 bases removed from V and 0 bases from J, the gap between germline ends came to 18 bases. Germline V gene sequence: CDR1 MNHNS, CDR2 SASEGT. The CDR3 totals 19 residues. The CDR3 DNA is TGTGCCAGCAGTGAAGCGGATCCCAGGTCCGGACTCTCTGGAAACACCATATATTTT. Its translation: CASSEADPRSGLSGNTIYF.

This sequence joins TRBV21-1 and TRBJ2-7. TRBV21-1 is flagged as a pseudogene. This CDR3 spans 15 amino acids. Here the CDR3 DNA reads TGTGCCAGCATCGAATGTCTACACGTGTTAGACGAGCAGTACTTC. Its protein product is CASIECLHVLDEQYF.

This clone was seen only a few times. The chain is built from TRBV6-5 and TRBJ1-4; 11 nucleotides match TRBD1. Trimming took 7 bases from V and 11 from J; bases not matched to a gene: 9. The CDR3 totals 14 residues. Germline CDR1 reads MNHEY; CDR2 reads SVGAGI. The DNA for the CDR3 is TGTGCCAGCATTAAGGACAGGGGGCGCGAGAAACTGTTTTTT. It encodes CASIKDRGREKLFF.

This clone was detected only a few times. The chain joins TRBV5-1 to TRBJ2-3; TRBD2 agrees at 8 bases. The V segment lost 1 base and the J segment 6 bases; nucleotides outside the gene matches: 4. Germline V gene data show CDR1 as SGHRS and CDR2 as YFSETQ. The CDR3 is made up of 14 amino acids. The CDR3 is CASSLTGGADTQYF. Here the CDR3 DNA reads TGCGCCAGCAGCTTGACCGGGGGGGCTGATACGCAGTATTTT. Filled out from reference TRBV5-1 and TRBJ2-3, the complete variable domain reads KAGVTQTPRYLIKTRGQQVTLSCSPISGHRSVSWYQQTPGQGLQFLFEYFSETQRNKGNFPGRFSGRQFSNSRSEMNVSTLELGDSALYLCASSLTGGADTQYFGPGTRLTVL.

The chain uses TRBV6-6 and TRBJ2-7; TRBD2 matches at 8 bases. V was clipped by 8 bases and J by 2 bases; unmatched bases: 5. The germline CDR1 and CDR2 sequences are MNHNY and SVGAGI (reference sequence). The CDR3 is 13 residues long. The CDR3 loop is CASRGGGTYEQYF. The CDR3 DNA reads TGTGCCAGCCGCGGCGGGGGGACCTACGAGCAGTACTTC.

Of note for this clone: The junction departs from germline at one end; a sequencing error may be responsible. This chain links TRBV7-3 with TRBJ2-7, with TRBD1 matching over 9 bases. Per the germline V gene, CDR1 is SGHTA and CDR2 is FQGTGA. This CDR3 spans 11 amino acids. The CDR3 bases are TGTGCCAGCAGCTCCGGGGACAGGGTGCACTTC. Translating gives CASSSGDRVHF.

The chain is built from TRBV4-1 and TRBJ2-1; TRBD2 matches at 11 bases. The CDR3 sequence is 17 residues long. The V segment lost 4 bases and the J segment 1 base; nucleotides outside the gene matches: 6. Germline V gene data show CDR1 as MGHRA and CDR2 as YSYEKL. DNA for the CDR3: TGCGCCAGCAGCCTTAGCGGGGGGGCCAGTTCCTACAATGAGCAGTTCTTC. This sequence encodes CASSLSGGASSYNEQFF.

This chain uses TRBV19 with TRBJ1-5, with D maybe TRBD1 (6 bases). Trimming removed 0 bases from V and 9 bases from J, with 12 bases in between. In germline, CDR1 is LNHDA, CDR2 SQIVND (reference sequence). This CDR3 region has 14 residues. The CDR3 sequence: CASSIDWRGAPQHF. The CDR3 coding sequence is TGTGCCAGTAGTATAGATTGGAGGGGGGCGCCCCAGCATTTT.

This chain connects TRBV4-1 to TRBJ2-1; 8 bases agree with TRBD1. Germline V lookup: CDR1 MGHRA, CDR2 YSYEKL. The V gene end was trimmed by 1 base and the J gene end by 6 bases; junction bases not matched to a gene: 5. The CDR3 spans 15 residues. CDR3 DNA sequence: TGCGCCAGCAGCCAAGGACAGGGGTTTCCCAATGAGCAGTTCTTC. This sequence encodes CASSQGQGFPNEQFF.

This chain connects TRBV10-2 to TRBJ2-3; 10 bases agree with TRBD2. The germline CDR1 and CDR2 sequences are WSHSY and SAAADI. V lost 6 bases and J lost 1; bases outside the gene matches: 13. The CDR3 consists of 18 residues. CDR3 residues: CASSQVGAGGPGTDTQYF. CDR3 coding DNA: TGCGCCAGCAGCCAGGTTGGAGCGGGGGGGCCCGGCACAGATACGCAGTATTTT.

The V gene is TRBV4-3, the J gene TRBJ1-6; no reliable D call. Germline CDR1 reads LGHNA; CDR2 reads YSLEER. The length of the CDR3 is 16 residues. Between the trimmed V and J ends, which lost 6 bases and 0 bases, there was a span of 12 bases. The CDR3 spells CASRLDRSSYNSPLHF. CDR3 coding DNA: TGCGCCAGCAGACTCGACCGGAGCTCCTATAATTCACCCCTCCACTTT.

The chain combines TRBV19 with TRBJ2-5; D unresolved. With 4 bases removed from V and 5 bases from J, the gap between germline ends came to 14 bases. CDR3 length: 14 amino acids. Germline V gives CDR1 LNHDA, CDR2 SQIVND (reference sequence). CDR3 sequence (DNA): TGTGCCAGTAGTAAGACCAGAGGCGGCGAGACCCAGTACTTC. Amino acid sequence: CASSKTRGGETQYF.

Here the CDR3 reads CASSDSTSGGADTQYF. The DNA of the CDR3 is TGTGCCAGCAGTGACTCGACTAGCGGGGGGGCAGATACGCAGTATTTT. The V call is TRBV6-4, the J call TRBJ2-3, with 14 bases identical to TRBD2. J was trimmed by 4 bases and V by 0 bases; bases with no gene match: 0. This CDR3 has 16 residues. CDR1 and CDR2 from the germline V gene are MRHNA and SNTAGT.

The V and J genes are TRBV7-8 and TRBJ2-2; D may be TRBD1 or TRBD2 (7 bases each). Germline-derived CDR1 and CDR2 are SGHVS and FQNEAQ. V shed 4 bases and J shed 6 bases, with 24 bases lying between them. There are 18 residues in the CDR3. The CDR3: CASSSPRLQGRVAGELFF. CDR3 bases: TGTGCCAGCAGCTCCCCGCGTCTACAGGGGAGGGTGGCCGGGGAGCTGTTTTTT. Looking up the rest from reference TRBV7-8 and TRBJ2-2 gives the full variable domain: GAGVSQSPRYKVAKRGQDVALRCDPISGHVSLFWYQQALGQGPEFLTYFQNEAQLDKSGLPSDRFFAERPEGSVSTLKIQRTQQEDSAVYLCASSSPRLQGRVAGELFFGEGSRLTVL.

This chain uses TRBV19 with TRBJ1-2; the match to TRBD1 covers 10 bases. Unmatched junction bases numbered 9, after V lost 9 bases and J lost 8 bases. The germline CDR1 and CDR2 sequences are LNHDA and SQIVND (reference sequence). The CDR3 covers 13 residues. The CDR3 sequence is CASLDRGLGGYTF. The CDR3 DNA reads TGTGCCAGCCTCGACAGGGGGCTGGGAGGCTACACCTTC.

The J gene is TRBJ2-7, the V gene TRBV9; no reliable D call. Looked up from germline, CDR1 is SGDLS and CDR2 is YYNGEE. This CDR3 has 12 amino acids. Trimming stripped 0 bases from V and 1 base from J, with 2 bases between. The CDR3 bases are TGTGCCAGCAGCGTAGGGTCCTACGAGCAGTACTTC. Translating it yields CASSVGSYEQYF.

This clone is medium-sized in the sample. V and J are TRBV7-9 and TRBJ2-2, with D possibly matching TRBD1 (6 bases). There are 15 residues in the CDR3. Between the trimmed V and J ends, which lost 5 bases and 2 bases, there was a span of 12 bases. Germline CDR1 and CDR2: SEHNR and FQNEAQ (reference sequence). CDR3 in amino acids: CASSLGQPNTGELFF. The CDR3 nucleotides read TGTGCCAGCAGCCTAGGACAGCCAAACACCGGGGAGCTGTTTTTT.

The rearrangement uses TRBV4-1 and TRBJ2-1, with D maybe TRBD2 (6 bases). V lost 4 bases and J lost 9, with 10 bases in between. Germline CDR1 is MGHRA and CDR2 is YSYEKL. The CDR3 extends over 12 amino acids. This chain's CDR3 is CASSPGGVEQFF. Here the CDR3 DNA reads TGCGCCAGCAGCCCCGGAGGGGTTGAGCAGTTCTTC.

The chain links TRBV4-1 to TRBJ2-5; the D is unclear. The CDR3 sequence is 14 residues long. Germline assignment: CDR1 MGHRA and CDR2 YSYEKL. The V end was cut by 1 base, the J end by 3 bases, with 9 bases between. The CDR3 loop is CASSQGLGKETQYF. CDR3 sequence (DNA): TGCGCCAGCAGCCAAGGCTTGGGGAAAGAGACCCAGTACTTC.

The chain links TRBV4-1 to TRBJ2-3; 7 bases agree with TRBD2. The CDR3 has 15 amino acids. The germline CDR1 and CDR2 sequences are MGHRA and YSYEKL. The V and J ends lost 1 base and 7 bases, in that order; junction bases with no gene match: 8. The DNA of the CDR3 is TGCGCCAGCAGCCAAGTCGGGAGGCGTCCGAATACGCAGTATTTT. It translates to CASSQVGRRPNTQYF.

This clone was picked up one time. V and J are TRBV5-8 and TRBJ2-6, with D perhaps assigned TRBD1 or TRBD2 (5 bases each). V was clipped by 4 bases and J by 1 base, with 15 bases between them. In germline, CDR1 is SGHTS, CDR2 YDEGEE. This CDR3 has 17 amino acids. CDR3 bases: TGTGCCAGCAGCCCGGGGACCGAACTATCTGGGGCCAACGTCCTGACTTTC. As protein: CASSPGTELSGANVLTF.

The rearrangement links TRBV6-1 to TRBJ1-2; D remains unclear. The length of the CDR3 is 11 residues. The V end was cut by 9 bases, the J end by 6 bases, with 11 bases between. Germline lookup yields CDR1 MNHNS and CDR2 SASEGT. The CDR3: CASMGTHGYTF. CDR3 in DNA: TGTGCCAGTATGGGCACCCATGGCTACACCTTC.

The V and J genes are TRBV19 and TRBJ2-2, with D possibly matching TRBD1 (6 bases). In germline, CDR1 is LNHDA, CDR2 SQIVND (reference sequence). Between the trimmed V and J ends, which lost 3 bases and 2 bases, there was a span of 22 bases. The length of the CDR3 is 19 residues. The CDR3 DNA sequence: TGTGCCAGTAGTATTTTAGGTTTCGTCCGGACAGCCAACACCGGGGAGCTGTTTTTT. The encoded protein is CASSILGFVRTANTGELFF. The full variable domain, in which reference TRBV19 and TRBJ2-2 provide the parts outside the CDR3, is DGGITQSPKYLFRKEGQNVTLSCEQNLNHDAMYWYRQDPGQGLRLIYYSQIVNDFQKGDIAEGYSVSREKKESFPLTVTSAQKNPTAFYLCASSILGFVRTANTGELFFGEGSRLTVL.

The V gene is TRBV4-1, the J gene TRBJ2-3; D call uncertain. The CDR3 covers 14 residues. Germline values: CDR1 MGHRA, CDR2 YSYEKL. The V end was cut by 4 bases, the J end by 1 base, with 9 bases between. The CDR3 nucleotides are TGCGCCAGCAGCCCAGGTGGGCGCACAGATACGCAGTATTTT. It specifies CASSPGGRTDTQYF.

The chain recombines TRBV11-2 with TRBJ2-1, with D hard to call. From germline, CDR1 is SGHAT and CDR2 FQNNGV. The CDR3 sequence is 12 residues long. Trimming removed 5 bases at V and 9 bases at J, with 11 bases between. The CDR3 nucleotides are TGTGCCAGCAGCGATATAGGTCTTGAGCAGTTCTTC. Translating it yields CASSDIGLEQFF.

V is TRBV12-5 and J is TRBJ2-1; 12 nucleotides agree with TRBD2. Germline V gives CDR1 LGHNT, CDR2 FRNRAP. Trimming took 6 bases from V and 2 from J; bases not matched to a gene: 5. The CDR3 is made up of 16 amino acids. CDR3 sequence: CASGRLAGDPYNEQFF. The DNA of the CDR3 is TGTGCTAGTGGCCGACTAGCGGGGGACCCCTACAATGAGCAGTTCTTC.

The V gene is TRBV10-1, the J gene TRBJ2-3, with D possibly TRBD1 on 6 matching bases. V was pared by 3 bases and J by 2 bases, with 18 bases between. CDR1 is WNHNN, CDR2 SYGVQD, per germline (reference sequence). This CDR3 has 17 residues. The CDR3 region is CASSESTGQLITDTQYF. CDR3 nucleotides: TGCGCCAGCAGTGAATCGACAGGACAACTTATCACAGATACGCAGTATTTT.